The 6 T cell receptor beta chains below come from one sample, sequenced in a study of blood T cell repertoires in COVID-19. The assay was immunoSEQ multiplex PCR, and TCRdb's table has in-frame clones only and misses some. The table lists 90,000 to 150,000 clones, about 85% of them singletons. The sequencing sample was made of peripheral blood. Receptors originate from a man aged 80 or over with acute or convalescent COVID-19.

This chain connects TRBV10-1 to TRBJ1-2; 8 nucleotides match TRBD1. This CDR3 is 13 amino acids long. The V and J ends lost 6 bases and 4 bases, in that order; junction bases with no gene match: 4. Germline CDR1 WNHNN, CDR2 SYGVQD (reference sequence). Here the CDR3 reads CASSRGPGYGYTF. CDR3 bases: TGCGCCAGCAGCAGGGGGCCGGGCTATGGCTACACCTTC.

V usage is TRBV7-8 and J usage is TRBJ1-5; D gene unclear. Germline lookup yields CDR1 SGHVS and CDR2 FQNEAQ. V was trimmed by 2 bases and J by 4 bases, leaving 6 bases between them. The CDR3 is 13 amino acids. The DNA of the CDR3 is TGTGCCAGCAGCTTATCCGGGAATCAGCCCCAGCATTTT. Translation: CASSLSGNQPQHF.

This sequence joins TRBV19 and TRBJ1-1; perhaps TRBD1 as D (6 bases). V lost 5 bases and J lost 5, with 18 bases in between. The CDR3 covers 15 residues. Germline V gene lookup returns CDR1 LNHDA and CDR2 SQIVND (reference sequence). CDR3 sequence (DNA): TGTGCCAGTAGTCCCTCCAGGGGACGGGCGACTGAAGCTTTCTTT. Residues: CASSPSRGRATEAFF.

The chain joins TRBV30 to TRBJ1-4, with D perhaps matching TRBD1 (6 bases). V was cut by 0 bases and J by 8 bases, with 13 bases left in between. The V gene's germline CDR1 is GTSNPN and CDR2 SVGIG (reference sequence). This CDR3 contains 14 residues. The CDR3 protein is CAWSVQGRGEKLFF. The CDR3 region has the DNA TGTGCCTGGAGTGTACAGGGTCGTGGGGAAAAACTGTTTTTT.

The CDR3 DNA sequence: TGCGCCAGCACTGGGACTAGCGGGGATGAGCAGTTCTTC. It specifies CASTGTSGDEQFF. The chain combines TRBV10-1 with TRBJ2-1; 13 positions agree with TRBD2. The CDR3 contains 13 residues. V was pared by 7 bases and J by 8 bases, with 2 bases of the junction left unmatched. CDR1 and CDR2 from the germline V gene are WNHNN and SYGVQD (reference sequence).

The gene calls are TRBV19 and TRBJ2-7; maybe TRBD1 (6 bases). Germline V gene data show CDR1 as LNHDA and CDR2 as SQIVND (reference sequence). V was clipped by 5 bases and J by 3 bases, with 11 bases between them. The CDR3 sequence is 13 residues long. The CDR3, as DNA: TGTGCCAGTAGTGGCGTACAGGGCTACGAGCAGTACTTC. As protein: CASSGVQGYEQYF.